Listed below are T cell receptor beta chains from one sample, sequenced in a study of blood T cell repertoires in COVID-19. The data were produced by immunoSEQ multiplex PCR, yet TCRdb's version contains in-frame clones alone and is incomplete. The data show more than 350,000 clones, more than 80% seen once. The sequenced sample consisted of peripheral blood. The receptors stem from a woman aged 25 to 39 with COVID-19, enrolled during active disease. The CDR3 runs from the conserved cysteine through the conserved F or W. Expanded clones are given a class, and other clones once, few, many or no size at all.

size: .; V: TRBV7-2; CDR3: CASSLTSNTEAFF
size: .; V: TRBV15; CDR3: CATANRVAGGREQFF
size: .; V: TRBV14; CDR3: CASSLGQFQETQYF
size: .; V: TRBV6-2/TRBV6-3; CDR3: CASSLIIRDTNSNQPQHF
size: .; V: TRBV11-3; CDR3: CASSPGTGIYGYTF
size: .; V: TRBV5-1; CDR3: CASRLSTGDTQYF
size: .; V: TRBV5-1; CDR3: CASSVDRSDEQYF
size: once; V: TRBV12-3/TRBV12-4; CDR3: CASSLLESTEAFF
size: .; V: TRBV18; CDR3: CASSRGDRSNQPQHF
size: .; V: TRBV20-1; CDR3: CSASPGQGERETQYF
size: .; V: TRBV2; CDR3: CASSGGRTEAFF
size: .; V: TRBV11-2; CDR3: CASRKTSMADTQYF
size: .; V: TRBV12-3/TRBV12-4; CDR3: CASTWGGDTEAFF
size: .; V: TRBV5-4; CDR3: CASSEPGERTDTQYF
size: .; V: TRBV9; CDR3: CASSVGTSWADTQYF
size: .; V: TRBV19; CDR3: CASSTIEGVYGYTF
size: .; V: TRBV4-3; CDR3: CASSQDLVSSGANVLTF
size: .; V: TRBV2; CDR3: CASSENPPSSGNTIYF
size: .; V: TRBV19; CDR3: CASSMSTGWTEAFF
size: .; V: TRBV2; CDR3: CASRDRDNQPQHF
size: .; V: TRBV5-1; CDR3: CASSLDQRDDSYEQYF
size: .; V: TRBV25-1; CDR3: CASSGGVGELFF
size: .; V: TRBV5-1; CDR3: CASSLGDRATYEQYF
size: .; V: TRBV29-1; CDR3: CSANNGVRTEAFF
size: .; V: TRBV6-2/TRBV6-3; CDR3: CASSSSGGGPDTQYF
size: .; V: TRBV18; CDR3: CASSPTSADTQYF
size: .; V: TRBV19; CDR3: CASSIDSGLYNEQFF
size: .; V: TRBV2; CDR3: CASKKTFLDTQYF
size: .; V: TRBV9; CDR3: CASTDRGGLDGYTF
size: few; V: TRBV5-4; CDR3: CASSLAARGETQYF
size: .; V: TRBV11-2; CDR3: CASSLTASYYEQFF
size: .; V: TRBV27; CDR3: CASSPPGGTQYF
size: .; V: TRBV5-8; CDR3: CASSLLRQGSEAFF
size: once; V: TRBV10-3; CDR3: CAISRQGDKNEQFF
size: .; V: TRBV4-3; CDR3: CASSQVGPGQGKFIGFSPLHF
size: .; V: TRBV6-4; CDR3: CASISGGGDEKLFF
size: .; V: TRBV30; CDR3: CACPHELGARQPQHF
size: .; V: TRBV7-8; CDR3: CASSLLLPWAGDTGELFF
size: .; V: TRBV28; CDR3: CASSLGLLYEQYF
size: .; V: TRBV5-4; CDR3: CASSQNRGNTIYF
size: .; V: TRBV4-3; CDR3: CASSQEHRVGVTGELFF
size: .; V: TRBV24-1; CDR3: CATSDMRGGTGELFF
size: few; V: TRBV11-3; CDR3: CASSFGGSPYNEQFF
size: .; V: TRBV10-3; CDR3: CAISVAGNNEQFF
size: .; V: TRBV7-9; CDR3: CASSYRQGVGNTIYF
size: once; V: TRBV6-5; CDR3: CASSYPPADTQYF
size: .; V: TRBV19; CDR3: CASSATAGTVSYEQYF
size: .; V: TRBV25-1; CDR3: CAIPVGVNYGYTF
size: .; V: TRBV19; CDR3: CASSIGGPYNEQFF
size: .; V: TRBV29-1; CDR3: CSVIPTNNGQGYGYTF
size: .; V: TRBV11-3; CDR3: CASSLTRGTQYF
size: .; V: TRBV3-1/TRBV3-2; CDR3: CASSQGQGVGEQYF
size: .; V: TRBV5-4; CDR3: CASSLGLVRNEQFF
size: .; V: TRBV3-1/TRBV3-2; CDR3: CASSRTSGSFVGIETQYF
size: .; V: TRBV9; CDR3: CASSGGGTGELFF
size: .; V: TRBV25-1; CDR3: CASSEYGTVKGYTF